This T cell receptor (beta chain) was recorded in a study of OX40 agonist ivuxolimab in advanced cancers. About the study: One hepatocellular carcinoma and a couple of cutaneous melanoma patients partially responded.

Data came from immunoSEQ multiplex PCR; TCRdb stores just in-frame clones and leaves some out. The sample records tens of thousands of clones, 80% to 90% being singletons. The V gene lost 9 bases and the J gene lost 1 base, with 18 bases spanning the gap. Per germline, CDR1 SNHLY and CDR2 FYNNEI. The CDR3 spans 15 residues. This TCR derives from an adult with an advanced solid tumor such as melanoma, head and neck, liver or kidney cancer. The material sequenced was CD4+ or CD8+ T cells sorted from blood, taken in a trial of the OX40 agonist ivuxolimab. V is TRBV2 and J is TRBJ1-1; D is undetermined. The CDR3 coding sequence is TGTGCCAGTACAGACCCAGGAGAGGGGAACACTGAAGCTTTCTTT. Protein product: CASTDPGEGNTEAFF.